The source of this T cell receptor (beta chain) is a study of blood T cells in healthy people across ages (dated by TCRdb to about 2015). Regarding the complete study: In model experiments, roughly one uniquely barcoded TCR beta cDNA molecule per two T cells was captured by template switching. The study measured age-related changes in TCR beta repertoire diversity using deep sequencing normalized with unique cDNA molecular identifiers. Four age groups were formed from the donors: young (average 16 years), middle-aged (approximately 39), aged (about 68) and long-lived (more than 75). To avoid experimental bias, donors of different ages were randomly spread across the sequencing lanes. Two additional independent replicas of 1 million unique cDNA reads from the same blood draw were analyzed for two donors (one aged 18 to 30 and one aged 80 or older). The study at large found these results: Because profiling used bulk unsorted PBMCs, naive and antigen-experienced compartments could not be compared conclusively. Donor CMV infection status was unknown, potentially confounding age-related changes in expanded clonotypes. Compared with the aged group, more naive CD4+ T cells, fewer expanded clones and increased TCR diversity were shown by the long-lived group, suggesting age selection. As age increased, observed TCR beta diversity per million T cells dropped in a roughly linear way, and a significant reduction was already evident by age 40. Estimates of total diversity from one million sequenced T cells were regarded as lower bounds and underestimates. The percentage of naive T cells measured by flow cytometry correlated strongly with observed TCR beta diversity.

From its cysteine to its phenylalanine, the CDR3 spans 14 amino acids. Solely the CDR3 DNA is kept, with 42 bases framed from the first base. Based on the germline V gene (reference sequence), the CDR1 and CDR2 sequences are DFQATT and SNEGSKA. The library came from 5' RACE. Reads for this sample came from an Illumina HiSeq 2500. A second PCR of roughly 6 to 11 cycles was run with a J-beta primer mix and a sample-barcoded 5' primer. Each TCR beta cDNA molecule received a unique molecular identifier from a template-switch 5' adaptor carrying 12 random nucleotides. At least 3 million CDR3-containing paired-end reads were obtained from each sample. First-strand cDNA synthesis was performed from all RNA using the Mint cDNA synthesis kit, with priming by a TRBC-specific oligonucleotide. All cDNA was treated with uracil-DNA glycosylase and then went through a first 18-cycle PCR with the universal primers M1SS and BC2_uni_R. Per the source publication's procedure: For normalization, 1 million high-quality reads were randomly selected from each sample, with every read carrying a distinct molecular identifier. Reads sharing molecular identifiers were discarded rather than binned into consensus sequences. MiTCR, with a Q25 quality threshold and the strictest error-elimination algorithm, was used for CDR3 identification, clonotype clustering and error correction. A nonparametric unseen species model using Euler transformation provided a lower-bound estimate of total TCR beta diversity. The public reads were quality trimmed at Q25 with fastp and then assembled into clones with MiXCR by TCRdb, keeping productive beta chains. All rows with the same CDR3 protein become a single entry with the most common DNA and genes. For this entry, the V and J calls and clone size follow TCRdb and not the study's own pipeline. The sample table contains hundreds of thousands of distinct CDR3 sequences; only one count was recorded for approximately 22% of them. Roughly a fifth of the sample is taken by the ten largest.

The donors were 40 or so Caucasian individuals from Russia, aged roughly 6 to 100 years, who were systemically healthy. Each donor gave around 9 milliliters of peripheral blood, collected into EDTA-treated Vacutainer tubes. Ficoll-Paque density-gradient centrifugation was used to isolate PBMCs, with at least 6 million obtained per sample. Total RNA was extracted from PBMCs with Trizol reagent, with at least 5.5 micrograms obtained per sample. Naive CD45RAhigh/CD27high T cell percentages were measured by flow cytometry on a PBMC aliquot from every donor. Comments on this clonotype: Its antigen is currently not known. The junction shows a germline mismatch at one end, possibly a read error.

Material: blood. The chain couples TRBV20-1 to TRBJ2-1, with 7 central nucleotides matching TRBD1. The J call may not be correct, given that the DNA end is closer to TRBJ2-7. The clonotype originates from a man aged 70 or older in good health. The CDR3 corresponds to CSARGQGVSYEQYF. Read as DNA, the sequence is TGTAGTGCTAGAGGGCAGGGGGTCTCATACGAGCAGTACTTC.